The clone carrying this T cell receptor (beta chain) was picked up one time. Its antigen remains unidentified. Repertoires were generated with immunoSEQ multiplex PCR, while TCRdb's copy carries only in-frame clones and drops some. The sample lists more than 20,000 clones; more than 75% were seen once. This entry belongs to a study of lymphopenia after photon versus proton radiotherapy. Study-wide results and limits: Survival link was tested only in deceased patients; proton benefit remains a possibility. Proton therapy kept repertoires fairly stable, unlike photons, which gained effector/memory cells. After lymphocyte nadir, photon-treated repertoires showed oligoclonal expansion, especially CD8+ Temra.

CDR3 length equals 14 residues. Germline V gene sequence: CDR1 MGHRA, CDR2 YSYEKL. This receptor was identified in a man aged 40-50 years with gastric cancer. The sample here was peripheral blood, taken from a patient treated with photon-based radiotherapy. The chain employs TRBV4-1 and TRBJ2-5; possibly TRBD1 for D (6 bases). The J call may not be correct, given that the DNA end is closer to TRBJ2-7. The CDR3 protein is CASSQRTEAYEQYF. CDR3 nucleotides: TGCGCCAGCAGCCAGAGGACAGAAGCCTACGAGCAGTACTTC.